The T cell receptor (beta chain) described here comes from a study of human T cells and chemical hapten exposure. Study overall: Weekly administration of diphenylcyclopropenone to the scalp of patients continued throughout the approximately 26-week study. Small volume differences among pooled libraries mainly caused per-sample TCR yield variation.

In the library, unique molecular identifiers were attached to individual cDNA molecules. Using its own MiXCR run on the RACE reads, TCRdb lists one record per CDR3 protein. The sample holds 56,000 or so distinct CDR3 sequences, 9.5% to 10% seen once. Regarding this clonotype: A much bigger clone sits one base away, suggesting this may be a read error.

Sample time point: pre-sensitization, week 0. The treatment: therapeutic diphenylcyclopropenone sensitization with weekly scalp DPC. It was from unfractionated whole blood that total RNA was extracted. The CDR3 is 14 amino acids. In germline, CDR1 is GTSNPN, CDR2 SVGIG (reference sequence). The ends were cut back, 5 bases at V and 5 bases at J, with 13 bases in the middle. The TCR was taken from a woman aged 25 to 39 with alopecia areata. Some clones in this sample may be carry-over from other donors' samples. This sequence joins TRBV30 and TRBJ1-6, with a weak D call TRBD1 (5 bases). The sequencing here drew on whole blood, taken in connection with sensitization to the hapten diphenylcyclopropenone (DPC). The CDR3 bases are TGTGCCTGGGGGCGCGCAGGGCATAATTCACCCCTCCACTTT. Encoded protein: CAWGRAGHNSPLHF.